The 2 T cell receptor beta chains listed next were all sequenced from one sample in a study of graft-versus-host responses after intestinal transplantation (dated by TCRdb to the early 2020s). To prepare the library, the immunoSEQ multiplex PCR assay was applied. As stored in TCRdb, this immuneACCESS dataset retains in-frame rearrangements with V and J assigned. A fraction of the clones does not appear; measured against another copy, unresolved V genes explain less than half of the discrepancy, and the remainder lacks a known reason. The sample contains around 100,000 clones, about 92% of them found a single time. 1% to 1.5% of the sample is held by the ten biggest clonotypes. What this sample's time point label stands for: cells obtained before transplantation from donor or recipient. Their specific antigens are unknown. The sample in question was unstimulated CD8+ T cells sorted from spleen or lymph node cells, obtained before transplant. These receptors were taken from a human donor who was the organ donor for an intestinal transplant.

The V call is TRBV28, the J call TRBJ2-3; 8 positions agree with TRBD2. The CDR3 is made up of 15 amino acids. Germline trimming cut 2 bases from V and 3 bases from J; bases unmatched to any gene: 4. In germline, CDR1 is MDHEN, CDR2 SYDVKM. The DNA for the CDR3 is TGTGCCAGCAGTTTAAGGGCTAGCGGGACAGATACGCAGTATTTT. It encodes CASSLRASGTDTQYF.

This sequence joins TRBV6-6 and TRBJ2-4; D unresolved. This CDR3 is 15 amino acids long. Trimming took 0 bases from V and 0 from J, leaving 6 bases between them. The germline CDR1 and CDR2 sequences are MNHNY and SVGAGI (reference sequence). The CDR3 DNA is TGTGCCAGCAGTTACTCAAGTGGAGCCAAAAACATTCAGTACTTC. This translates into CASSYSSGAKNIQYF.